The 21 T cell receptor beta chains given below trace back to one sample, sequenced in a study of Graves' ophthalmopathy and Graves' hyperthyroidism (dated by TCRdb to the late 2010s). Sequencing took place on an Illumina HiSeq 2000. For repertoire sequencing, TCR beta CDR3 regions were amplified from RNA transcripts. HTBI primers and the Qiagen OneStep RT-PCR kit were used in a first-round RT-PCR, which was followed by a second-round multiplex PCR, size selection and purification. Starting from the raw public reads, TCRdb applied fastp trimming at Q25, assembled clones with MiXCR and retained in-frame beta chains. Rows merge per CDR3 protein into single entries with the most common DNA and genes. This sample comprises approximately 1.2 million distinct CDR3 sequences, approximately 35% of them detected only once. The ten largest clones take up over 8.5% of the sample. Sequenced input: peripheral blood or thyroid tissue (not recorded which). These receptor sequences come from an adult man with Graves' hyperthyroidism.

DNA of the CDR3: TGTGCCAGCAGCTTAGAGGGTAACTCAGAGACCCAGTACTTC. Translated, it gives CASSLEGNSETQYF. This sequence joins TRBV7-9 and TRBJ2-5; D not resolved. The length of the CDR3 is 14 residues. Germline values: CDR1 SEHNR, CDR2 FQNEAQ (reference sequence). V was clipped by 1 base and J by 4 bases, with 10 bases between them.

This clonotype has a handful of counts. The chain has TRBV7-9 and TRBJ1-6, with a weak D call TRBD1 (5 bases). The V end was cut by 7 bases, the J end by 8 bases, with 9 bases between. CDR1 is SEHNR and CDR2 is FQNEAQ in the germline V gene (reference sequence). This CDR3 is built from 12 residues. The CDR3 DNA is TGTGCCAGCAAACAACAGGATTCACCCCTCCACTTT. Its protein is CASKQQDSPLHF.

As regards this clonotype: One end of the junction is discordant with germline, which a read error may explain. The chain recombines TRBV4-1 with TRBJ1-1, with D possibly being TRBD1 (6 bases). CDR1 and CDR2 (germline): MGHRA, YSYEKL. This CDR3 spans 18 amino acids. CDR3 sequence (DNA): TGCGCCAGCAGCCAAGAGGGGAGGGGTCGGGGGGCGAGTACTGAACCTTTCTTT. Protein: CASSQEGRGRGASTEPFF.

The V and J genes are TRBV20-1 and TRBJ1-5; D remains ambiguous. Between the trimmed V and J ends, which lost 1 base and 3 bases, there was a span of 4 bases. Germline V CDR1 and CDR2: DFQATT, SNEGSKA (reference sequence). This CDR3 is 12 amino acids long. In DNA form, the CDR3 reads TGCAGTGCTAGAGGTGACAATCAGCCCCAGCATTTT. It specifies CSARGDNQPQHF.

This clonotype occurred many times. J is TRBJ2-5 and V is TRBV20-1; D might be TRBD1 (6 bases). CDR1 is DFQATT and CDR2 is SNEGSKA in the germline V gene (reference sequence). The CDR3 is 14 residues long. Trimming shortened V by 6 bases and J by 3 bases, and 17 bases separated the two germline ends. Here the CDR3 DNA reads TGCAGTGCCCGGATAATGACAGGAAAAGAGACCCAGTACTTC. Encoded protein: CSARIMTGKETQYF.

About this clonotype itself: At one of its ends the junction is not consistent with the germline gene, which may arise from a read error. This chain connects TRBV29-1 to TRBJ2-1; tentatively, D is TRBD2 (6 bases). Per the germline V gene, CDR1 is SQVTM and CDR2 is ANQGSEA. This CDR3 comprises 12 residues. The CDR3 is CSVEQLAPGWVF. Written as DNA, the CDR3 is TGCAGCGTTGAACAACTAGCCCCCGGGTGGGTCTTC.

Written as DNA, the CDR3 is TGCAGCGTTGCGACAGGAGTTAACGTCCTGACTTTC. It codes for CSVATGVNVLTF. The rearrangement links TRBV29-1 to TRBJ2-6; D is possibly TRBD1 (6 bases). The ends were cut back, 4 bases at V and 10 bases at J, with 11 bases in the middle. This CDR3 is 12 amino acids long. Germline CDR1 is SQVTM and CDR2 is ANQGSEA.

V usage is TRBV11-2 and J usage is TRBJ2-7, with 9 nucleotides matching TRBD1. CDR3 size: 17 residues. V gave up 3 bases and J gave up 1 base; unmatched junction bases: 10. The germline CDR1 and CDR2 sequences are SGHAT and FQNNGV. CDR3: CASSFWGQGRRSYEQYF. CDR3 coding DNA: TGTGCCAGCAGCTTCTGGGGACAGGGACGAAGGTCCTACGAGCAGTACTTC.

The chain links TRBV18 to TRBJ2-5; D unresolved. V was pared by 5 bases and J by 4 bases, with 14 bases between. The CDR3 contains 14 residues. CDR1 is KGHSH, CDR2 LQKENI, per germline. The chain's CDR3 is CASSSWTVGETQYF. CDR3 nucleotide sequence: TGTGCCAGCTCATCATGGACCGTTGGAGAGACCCAGTACTTC.

This clonotype was counted ten times or more. In DNA form, the CDR3 reads TGCAGTGCCGTCCCGGGACTAGCGGGGGGGCAGCAAGAGACCCAGTACTTC. Protein product: CSAVPGLAGGQQETQYF. The V call is TRBV20-1, the J call TRBJ2-5; 16 bases line up with TRBD2. Germline CDR1 and CDR2: DFQATT and SNEGSKA (reference sequence). The V and J ends lost 6 bases and 2 bases, in that order; junction bases with no gene match: 9. This CDR3 has 17 residues.

This clonotype was detected many times. The rearrangement links TRBV7-6 to TRBJ1-3; D call uncertain. The CDR3 runs to 16 residues. Trimming shortened V by 0 bases and J by 0 bases, and 9 bases separated the two germline ends. Germline lookup yields CDR1 SGHVS and CDR2 FNYEAQ. The DNA for the CDR3 is TGTGCCAGCAGCTTAGCGGCGGACCTCTCTGGAAACACCATATATTTT. Its translation: CASSLAADLSGNTIYF.

There are a few counts of this clonotype. This rearrangement joins TRBV7-6 to TRBJ2-2, with a weak D call TRBD1 (6 bases). V dropped 2 bases and J dropped 6 bases, with 13 bases sitting between them. Germline V CDR1 and CDR2: SGHVS, FNYEAQ. The CDR3 loop spans 15 amino acids. CDR3 nucleotide sequence: TGTGCCAGCAGCTTAACCAGAACAGGGCCCGGGGAGCTGTTTTTT. It yields the protein CASSLTRTGPGELFF. The variable domain in full, completed from reference TRBV7-6 and TRBJ2-2, reads GAGVSQSPRYKVTKRGQDVALRCDPISGHVSLYWYRQALGQGPEFLTYFNYEAQQDKSGLPNDRFSAERPEGSISTLTIQRTEQRDSAMYRCASSLTRTGPGELFFGEGSRLTVL.

This chain joins TRBV6-4 and TRBJ1-2, with D possibly matching TRBD1 (5 bases). CDR3 length: 14 amino acids. Germline lookup yields CDR1 MRHNA and CDR2 SNTAGT. V shed 2 bases and J shed 4 bases, with 11 bases lying between them. The CDR3 nucleotides read TGTGCCAGCAGTGACAACGGGGGAGGCTATGGCTACACCTTC. Translating it yields CASSDNGGGYGYTF.

The chain employs TRBV12-3 or TRBV12-4 and TRBJ2-2; D possibly corresponds to TRBD1 (8 bases). Trimming left V 7 bases short and J 6 bases short, with 15 bases between. CDR3 length: 14 residues. The CDR3 nucleotides are TGTGCCAGCACCCACAGGGGGGGATCCGGGGAGCTGTTTTTT. This gives the protein CASTHRGGSGELFF.

This clonotype has ten or more counts. CDR3 residues: CSAPWGQETQYF. The DNA for the CDR3 is TGCAGTGCTCCATGGGGTCAAGAGACCCAGTACTTC. V is TRBV20-1 and J is TRBJ2-5, with no clear D. Germline CDR1 reads DFQATT; CDR2 reads SNEGSKA (reference sequence). Trimming took off 5 bases at V and 2 bases at J, with 9 bases between the two ends. This CDR3 has 12 amino acids.

The genes are TRBV6-5 and TRBJ2-7; 9 nucleotides line up with TRBD2. Germline V gene sequence: CDR1 MNHEY, CDR2 SVGAGI. The V and J ends lost 0 bases and 4 bases, in that order; junction bases with no gene match: 10. This CDR3 has 17 amino acids. DNA for the CDR3: TGTGCCAGCAGTTACTCGAGAGGTAGCGGGGGAATTTACGAGCAGTACTTC. Residues: CASSYSRGSGGIYEQYF.

The chain uses TRBV7-9 and TRBJ2-2; TRBD2 matches at 14 bases. The V segment lost 5 bases and the J segment 0 bases; nucleotides outside the gene matches: 8. In germline, CDR1 is SEHNR, CDR2 FQNEAQ (reference sequence). This CDR3 is 19 amino acids long. The CDR3 protein is CASSDWTSGRRTNTGELFF. In DNA, the CDR3 is TGTGCCAGCAGCGATTGGACTAGCGGGAGGAGGACGAACACCGGGGAGCTGTTTTTT.

The rearrangement joins TRBV10-2 to TRBJ1-4; D is unclear. With 0 bases removed from V and 7 bases from J, the gap between germline ends came to 12 bases. Germline loops: CDR1 WSHSY, CDR2 SAAADI. This CDR3 is 15 amino acids long. In DNA, the CDR3 is TGCGCCAGCAGTGAGTCTAGGGATATTCGTGAAAAACTGTTTTTT. The encoded protein is CASSESRDIREKLFF.

This clonotype occurred many times. The gene calls are TRBV12-3 or TRBV12-4 and TRBJ1-5; no clear D gene. The CDR3 consists of 14 residues. The V gene lost 3 bases and the J gene lost 5 bases, with 11 bases spanning the gap. CDR3 DNA: TGTGCCAGCAGTTTTTCGGGTTTAGATCAGCCCCAGCATTTT. It codes for CASSFSGLDQPQHF.

In its sample, this clonotype was seen many times. The chain is built from TRBV15 and TRBJ2-7; no definite D call. The CDR3 has 13 residues. Trimming removed 9 bases at V and 2 bases at J, with 14 bases between. Germline CDR1 and CDR2: LNHNV and YYDKDF (reference sequence). The CDR3 sequence is CATPKTVAYEQYF. The CDR3 coding sequence is TGTGCCACGCCAAAAACAGTGGCCTACGAGCAGTACTTC.

V gene TRBV12-3 or TRBV12-4 combines with J gene TRBJ2-7; TRBD2 matches at 9 bases. The junction had 8 bases not matched to a gene; V was cut back by 4 bases and J by 1 base. CDR3 length equals 16 residues. CDR3 loop: CASSWGGGGVSYEQYF. The CDR3 DNA sequence: TGTGCCAGCAGTTGGGGCGGGGGGGGCGTATCCTACGAGCAGTACTTC.